These 24 T cell receptor beta chains were all obtained from the same sample, sequenced in a study of T cell clonality in common variable immunodeficiency. Assay used: immunoSEQ multiplex PCR; TCRdb lists only in-frame clones, some missing. Singletons are absent from the sample, which has around 34,000 clones. Material for sequencing was peripheral blood mononuclear cells. These receptors were obtained from a person aged 18-70 years in good health.

This clone was counted ten times or more. The CDR3 is CASSSRQGPTEAFF. The covered CDR3 bases are TGTGCCAGCAGCTCTCGACAGGGGCCCACTGAA. The chain carries TRBV7-8 and TRBJ1-1; TRBD1 aligns across 8 bases. The read finishes 3 residues shy of the CDR3 end, and the germline J gene is used to complete it. Germline V CDR1 and CDR2: SGHVS, FQNEAQ. CDR3 length: 14 residues. The V gene end was trimmed by 4 bases and the J gene end by 4 bases; junction bases not matched to a gene: 5.

In this sample, this clone turned up many times. The read terminates 3 residues ahead of where the CDR3 ends, so the germline J gene completes it. The J gene is TRBJ2-1, the V gene TRBV6-4, with 10 bases that match TRBD2. The CDR3 extends over 15 amino acids. V shed 2 bases and J 4 bases; nucleotides not matched to a gene: 2. From germline, CDR1 is MRHNA and CDR2 SNTAGT. Partial CDR3 DNA: TGTGCCAGCAGTGACGGGACTAGCGATTACAATGAG. It yields the protein CASSDGTSDYNE. The whole CDR3 reads CASSDGTSDYNEQFF.

This clone was recorded many times. The read ends 3 residues shy of where the CDR3 ends; the end is completed using the germline J gene. V gene TRBV10-3 combines with J gene TRBJ1-5, with D hard to call. Per germline, CDR1 ENHRY and CDR2 SYGVKD. V was trimmed by 3 bases and J by 2 bases, leaving 8 bases between them. CDR3 length: 14 amino acids. CDR3 amino acids: CAISEGQGNQPQHF. CDR3 DNA, as far as it was read: TGTGCCATCAGTGAAGGGCAGGGCAATCAGCCC.

This clone has a count of ten or more. The sequence runs out 3 residues before the end of the CDR3; the remainder is reconstructed from the germline J gene. V gene TRBV30 combines with J gene TRBJ2-6, with D tentatively TRBD1 (6 bases). The germline V and J ends were trimmed by 8 bases and 0 bases, with 20 bases remaining between them. CDR3 size: 17 residues. CDR1 GTSNPN and CDR2 SVGIG come from the germline V gene (reference sequence). The CDR3 loop reads CAHSQGLKSSGANVLTF. The DNA read from the CDR3 is TGTGCCCACTCACAGGGCCTCAAGAGCTCTGGGGCCAACGTC.

The table lists this clone with many counts. The CDR3 end lies 3 residues beyond the end of the read and is filled in from the germline J gene. The chain carries TRBV27 and TRBJ1-6; TRBD1 might be the D (6 bases). The CDR3 spans 16 residues. Per the germline V gene, CDR1 is MNHEY and CDR2 is SMNVEV (reference sequence). V lost 3 bases and J 4 bases, leaving 13 bases between the germline ends. The CDR3 sequence is CASSFTDRQYNSPLHF. Incomplete CDR3 DNA: TGTGCCAGCAGTTTTACGGACAGACAGTATAATTCACCC.

This clone has at least ten counts. The CDR3 here is CASSPTRETGRGEKLFF. The covered CDR3 bases are TGTGCCAGCAGTCCTACCCGGGAGACAGGCCGGGGTGAAAAA. The chain has TRBV28 and TRBJ1-4, with D possibly being TRBD1 (6 bases). Sequencing ends 3 residues short of the CDR3 end; the germline J gene provides the rest. The CDR3 runs to 17 residues. Germline V lookup: CDR1 MDHEN, CDR2 SYDVKM. Trimming left V 5 bases short and J 7 bases short, with 23 bases between. Drawing the rest from reference TRBV28 and TRBJ1-4, the complete variable domain is DVKVTQSSRYLVKRTGEKVFLECVQDMDHENMFWYRQDPGLGLRLIYFSYDVKMKEKGDIPEGYSVSREKKERFSLILESASTNQTSMYLCASSPTRETGRGEKLFFGSGTQLSVL.

At least ten counts were recorded for this clone. The sequence runs out 3 residues before the end of the CDR3; the remainder is reconstructed from the germline J gene. This sequence joins TRBV20-1 and TRBJ2-7, with 7 bases lining up with TRBD2. With 2 bases clipped from V and 4 bases from J, the junction kept 8 bases outside the gene matches. There are 14 residues in the CDR3. In germline, CDR1 is DFQATT, CDR2 SNEGSKA (reference sequence). The CDR3 reads CSARWVSGSYEQYF. The part of the CDR3 DNA that was read is TGCAGTGCTAGATGGGTTAGCGGGTCTTACGAG.

This clone was counted at least ten times. The missing CDR3 end, 3 residues past where the read stops, is filled in from the germline J gene. The chain joins TRBV30 to TRBJ1-5, with TRBD1 matching 7 bases. Germline CDR1 reads GTSNPN; CDR2 reads SVGIG (reference sequence). The CDR3 totals 16 residues. Losses at the gene ends were 2 bases for V and 4 bases for J; bases not matched to a gene: 11. CDR3 loop: CAWSKVQGMRNQPQHF. The DNA read from the CDR3 is TGTGCCTGGAGTAAAGTACAGGGGATGAGAAATCAGCCC.

This clone was recorded at least ten times. The read falls 3 residues short of the CDR3 end, and the missing part is taken from the germline J gene. V is TRBV7-9 and J is TRBJ2-7, with D perhaps matching TRBD2 (6 bases). V lost 5 bases and J lost 5, with 16 bases in between. The CDR3 covers 14 residues. Germline CDR1 SEHNR, CDR2 FQNEAQ (reference sequence). The CDR3 DNA, read in part, is TGTGCCAGCAGCCGCGGGGTTGACAGAGACGAG. Its translation: CASSRGVDRDE. The entire CDR3 protein reads CASSRGVDRDEQYF.

The CDR3 sequence: CASSLEREAFF. The sequenced CDR3 bases are TGTGCCAGCAGCTTAGAGCGGGAG. This chain links TRBV7-9 with TRBJ1-1, with D hard to call. Read coverage stops 3 residues before the CDR3 terminus; the germline J gene supplies the remainder. Germline CDR1 is SEHNR and CDR2 is FQNEAQ (reference sequence). This CDR3 has 11 amino acids.

This clone was seen many times. Read coverage stops 3 residues before the CDR3 terminus; the germline J gene supplies the remainder. This chain connects TRBV6-1 to TRBJ1-5, with a weak D call TRBD1 (5 bases). The germline V gene encodes CDR1 MNHNS and CDR2 SASEGT. This CDR3 comprises 13 residues. The V end was cut by 3 bases, the J end by 5 bases, with 8 bases between. The CDR3 region is CASSEAGHQPQHF. The covered CDR3 bases are TGTGCCAGCAGTGAGGCAGGGCATCAGCCC.

The table lists this clone with many counts. The DNA ends 3 residues before the CDR3 does, and the rest of the CDR3 is filled in from the germline J gene. V and J are TRBV20-1 and TRBJ2-1; 11 bases agree with TRBD2. The CDR3 sequence is 13 residues long. The V gene's germline CDR1 is DFQATT and CDR2 SNEGSKA (reference sequence). The chain's CDR3 is CRLAGDVLGEQFF. CDR3 DNA, as far as it was read: TGCAGACTAGCGGGAGATGTTTTGGGTGAG.

This clone was recorded at least ten times. The read gets to within 3 residues of the CDR3 end, and the germline J gene fills in the rest. V usage is TRBV28 and J usage is TRBJ1-1, with D unclear. The germline gives CDR1 MDHEN, CDR2 SYDVKM. This CDR3 region has 13 residues. V shed 7 bases and J shed 1 base, with 10 bases lying between them. The CDR3 bases that were read are TGTGCCAGCACCGTCACATCGAACACTGAA. Translating it yields CASTVTSNTE. The entire CDR3 reads CASTVTSNTEAFF.

This clone was counted many times. Read sequence stops 3 residues before the CDR3 end, and the germline J gene provides the missing end. The rearrangement joins TRBV5-4 to TRBJ2-2; TRBD1 might be the D (6 bases). Trimming took off 4 bases at V and 5 bases at J, with 9 bases between the two ends. This CDR3 is built from 13 residues. The germline CDR1 and CDR2 sequences are SGHNT and YYREEE (reference sequence). CDR3 in amino acids: CASSPDRTGELFF. Incomplete CDR3 DNA: TGTGCCAGCAGCCCAGACAGGACCGGGGAG.

This clone appeared many times. The read falls 3 residues short of the CDR3 end, and the missing part is taken from the germline J gene. The V gene is TRBV7-8, the J gene TRBJ2-1; 7 nucleotides agree with TRBD2. Losses at the gene ends were 5 bases for V and 5 bases for J; bases not matched to a gene: 3. The CDR3 has 13 residues. Germline loops: CDR1 SGHVS, CDR2 FQNEAQ. CDR3 protein: CASSVTSDNEQFF. Partial CDR3 DNA: TGTGCCAGCAGCGTAACTAGCGACAATGAG.

This clone was detected many times. Read coverage stops 3 residues before the CDR3 terminus; the germline J gene supplies the remainder. The J gene is TRBJ2-3, the V gene TRBV10-3, with D unclear. V was pared by 0 bases and J by 4 bases, with 11 bases between. This CDR3 is 15 amino acids long. From germline, CDR1 is ENHRY and CDR2 SYGVKD. The DNA read from the CDR3 is TGTGCCATCAGTGAGTCGACCAACCGGGCAGATACG. Protein sequence: CAISESTNRADT. The whole CDR3 sequence is CAISESTNRADTQYF.

The sample holds many counts of this clone. The read ends 3 residues before the CDR3 terminus; that terminus is restored from the germline J gene. V usage is TRBV12-3 or TRBV12-4 and J usage is TRBJ2-5; D gene ambiguous. V shed 3 bases and J shed 4 bases, with 6 bases lying between them. The CDR3 runs 12 residues. CDR3 DNA (partial): TGTGCCAGCAGTTTGTTTCGAGAGACC. This codes for CASSLFRET. The CDR3, in full, reads CASSLFRETQYF.

In this sample, this clone turned up many times. The read halts 3 residues ahead of the CDR3 end, with the missing end drawn from the germline J gene. This sequence joins TRBV4-1 and TRBJ1-1; no definite D call. Germline V lookup: CDR1 MGHRA, CDR2 YSYEKL. V lost 1 base to trimming and J lost 0 bases, with 9 bases between them. The CDR3 is 15 amino acids. The CDR3 is CASSQGGNMNTEAFF. CDR3 bases read: TGCGCCAGCAGCCAAGGAGGCAACATGAACACTGAA.

This clone came up many times. The read finishes 3 residues shy of the CDR3 end, and the germline J gene is used to complete it. The J gene is TRBJ1-3, the V gene TRBV18; D is unresolved. V gave up 3 bases and J gave up 0 bases, with 6 bases separating them. The length of the CDR3 is 14 residues. Per the germline V gene, CDR1 is KGHSH and CDR2 is LQKENI. The chain's CDR3 is CASSPSSSGNTIYF. Partial CDR3 DNA: TGTGCCAGCTCACCTAGCAGCTCTGGAAACACC.

At least ten counts were recorded for this clone. The CDR3 end falls 3 residues outside the read, so it is completed with the germline J gene. The chain is built from TRBV20-1 and TRBJ2-7; 11 bases line up with TRBD2. J gave up 3 bases and V 5 bases, and 9 bases lay outside the gene matches. Per the germline V gene, CDR1 is DFQATT and CDR2 is SNEGSKA (reference sequence). The CDR3 extends over 15 amino acids. The chain's CDR3 is CSAFRPTSGSYEQYF. CDR3 DNA, as far as it was read: TGCAGTGCTTTCCGCCCCACTAGCGGGAGCTACGAG.

In its sample, this clone was seen many times. The CDR3 bases that were read are TGTGCCAGCAGTGGGACAGGGGTTTGGAAGGAGACC. Translating gives CASSGTGVWKET. The whole CDR3 reads CASSGTGVWKETQYF. V usage is TRBV2 and J usage is TRBJ2-5, with 9 bases matching TRBD1. The CDR3 end lies 3 residues beyond the end of the read and is filled in from the germline J gene. The V gene end was trimmed by 4 bases and the J gene end by 5 bases; junction bases not matched to a gene: 8. The CDR3 runs 15 residues. Per the germline V gene, CDR1 is SNHLY and CDR2 is FYNNEI.

This clone was counted at least ten times. The CDR3 bases that were read are TGTGCCAGCATGACAGCGCCTAGCACAGATACG. Its protein is CASMTAPSTDT. The CDR3 reads in full as CASMTAPSTDTQYF. The V call is TRBV6-2 or TRBV6-3, the J call TRBJ2-3; possibly TRBD1 for D (5 bases). The CDR3 end lies 3 residues beyond the end of the read and is filled in from the germline J gene. This CDR3 spans 14 amino acids. V lost 7 bases and J 0 bases, leaving 11 bases between the germline ends. Germline V gene sequence: CDR1 MNHEY, CDR2 SVGEGT.

This clone is medium-sized within its sample. The CDR3 extends 3 residues past the end of the read, so its final part is completed from the germline J gene. The chain links TRBV6-4 to TRBJ2-3, with unresolved D. From germline, CDR1 is MRHNA and CDR2 SNTAGT. V dropped 6 bases and J dropped 0 bases, with 7 bases sitting between them. The CDR3 runs 13 residues. The part of the CDR3 DNA that was read is TGTGCCAGCAGCCCGGGTAGCACAGATACG. Protein: CASSPGSTDT. The complete CDR3 sequence is CASSPGSTDTQYF.

This clone has a count of ten or more. The read ends 3 residues before the CDR3 terminus; that terminus is restored from the germline J gene. V usage is TRBV20-1 and J usage is TRBJ2-5; D possibly corresponds to TRBD1 (5 bases). Looked up from germline, CDR1 is DFQATT and CDR2 is SNEGSKA (reference sequence). This CDR3 spans 15 amino acids. With 4 bases removed from V and 5 bases from J, the gap between germline ends came to 20 bases. The DNA read from the CDR3 is TGCAGTGCTACCTCCAGGGTGCTAGTCGGGGAGACC. Translated, it gives CSATSRVLVGET. The whole CDR3 is CSATSRVLVGETQYF.